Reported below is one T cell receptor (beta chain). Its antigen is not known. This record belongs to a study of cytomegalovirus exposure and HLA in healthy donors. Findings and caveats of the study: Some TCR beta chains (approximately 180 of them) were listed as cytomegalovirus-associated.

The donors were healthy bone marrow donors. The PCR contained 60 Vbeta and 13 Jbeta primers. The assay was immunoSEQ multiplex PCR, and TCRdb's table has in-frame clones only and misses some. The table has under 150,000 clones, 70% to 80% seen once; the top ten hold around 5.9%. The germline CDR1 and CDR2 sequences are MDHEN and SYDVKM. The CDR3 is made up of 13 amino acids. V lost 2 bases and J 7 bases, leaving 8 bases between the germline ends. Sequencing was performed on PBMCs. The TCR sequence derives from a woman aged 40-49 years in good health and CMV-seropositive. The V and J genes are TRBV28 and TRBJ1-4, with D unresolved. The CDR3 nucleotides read TGTGCCAGCAGTTTAATGGGGAGTGAAAAACTGTTTTTT. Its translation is CASSLMGSEKLFF. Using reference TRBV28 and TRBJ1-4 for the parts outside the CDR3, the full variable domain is DVKVTQSSRYLVKRTGEKVFLECVQDMDHENMFWYRQDPGLGLRLIYFSYDVKMKEKGDIPEGYSVSREKKERFSLILESASTNQTSMYLCASSLMGSEKLFFGSGTQLSVL.